What follows are 8 T cell receptor beta chains derived from one specimen sequenced in a study of cytomegalovirus exposure and HLA in healthy donors. Both 60 Vbeta primers and 13 Jbeta primers went into the PCR. The method was immunoSEQ multiplex PCR; TCRdb's version includes in-frame clones alone and lacks a portion of them. The sample has about 130,000 clones; around 81% are singletons. Sequencing used PBMCs. The receptors here all came from a woman aged 45-59 years in good health and CMV-seronegative.

This clone was seen a handful of times. The CDR3 is CASPPSGSTRPLYEQYF. DNA for the CDR3: TGCGCCAGTCCTCCTAGCGGGAGTACCCGCCCACTCTACGAGCAGTACTTC. The chain employs TRBV23-1 and TRBJ2-7, with TRBD2 matching over 10 bases. TRBV23-1 is recorded as an ORF, its role being uncertain. The J segment lost 3 bases and the V segment lost 9 bases, leaving 17 bases of the junction unmatched. The CDR3 has 17 amino acids.

In regard to this clone: The junction and the germline gene differ at one end; a read error may be behind it. The chain couples TRBV14 to TRBJ1-1; D is possibly TRBD1 (5 bases). Looked up from germline, CDR1 is SGHDN and CDR2 is FVKESK. This CDR3 comprises 14 residues. The chain's CDR3 is CAGSHGTPNTEAFF. The CDR3 nucleotides are TGTGCCGGCAGCCACGGGACTCCGAACACTGAAGCTTTCTTT.

The table lists this clone with a count of one. The chain employs TRBV4-1 and TRBJ2-7, with 11 bases that match TRBD2. The CDR3 sequence is 18 residues long. Germline V gene lookup returns CDR1 MGHRA and CDR2 YSYEKL. V lost 0 bases to trimming and J lost 6 bases; unmatched junction nucleotides: 13. The CDR3 nucleotides are TGCGCCAGCAGCCAAGACCTTAACGTGGGACTAGCGGCCCGCGAGCAGTACTTC. It yields the protein CASSQDLNVGLAAREQYF.

The rearrangement links TRBV6-6 to TRBJ2-1; 8 bases align to TRBD2. The germline CDR1 and CDR2 sequences are MNHNY and SVGAGI (reference sequence). The CDR3 spans 13 residues. The trim removed 9 bases at V and 6 bases at J, leaving 7 bases unmatched. CDR3 sequence: CASQISGTNEQFF. For the CDR3, the DNA is TGTGCCAGTCAGATTAGCGGGACCAATGAGCAGTTCTTC.

This chain connects TRBV7-9 to TRBJ1-1; no clear D gene. The V gene lost 0 bases and the J gene lost 5 bases, with 13 bases spanning the gap. There are 15 residues in the CDR3. CDR1 SEHNR and CDR2 FQNEAQ come from the germline V gene (reference sequence). CDR3 region: CASSLARGIGTEAFF. The CDR3 bases are TGTGCCAGCAGCTTAGCACGGGGTATCGGAACTGAAGCTTTCTTT.

The J gene is TRBJ1-6, the V gene TRBV28, with a possible D match to TRBD1 (5 bases). CDR1 MDHEN and CDR2 SYDVKM come from the germline V gene. This CDR3 has 16 amino acids. V gave up 3 bases and J gave up 6 bases, with 15 bases separating them. The DNA for the CDR3 is TGTGCCAGCAGTTTCCCCGGCGCAGGGCCTAATTCACCCCTCCACTTT. Protein: CASSFPGAGPNSPLHF.

The chain uses TRBV6-5 and TRBJ1-2; D might be TRBD1 (6 bases). V shed 6 bases and J shed 8 bases, with 22 bases lying between them. From germline, CDR1 is MNHEY and CDR2 SVGAGI. This CDR3 contains 15 residues. The CDR3: CASRPSGRGAPGYTF. CDR3 DNA sequence: TGTGCCAGCAGACCCTCGGGGCGGGGGGCGCCCGGCTACACCTTC.

This sequence joins TRBV25-1 and TRBJ2-1; the D is unclear. The V end lost 6 bases, the J end lost 8 bases, and 8 bases lay between the germline ends. The germline gives CDR1 MGHDK, CDR2 SYGVNS. The length of the CDR3 is 11 residues. The CDR3 coding sequence is TGTGCCAGCAGCCCTAAGTATGAGCAGTTCTTC. This gives the protein CASSPKYEQFF.